The clone carrying this T cell receptor beta chain was seen more than once but under ten times. What it recognizes is unknown. This sample was taken from a study of Ad26.COV2.S vaccination and SARS-CoV-2 variants. Study overall: By the intramuscular route, Ad26.COV2.S was given once, or twice 56 days apart. Points from the study as a whole: Vaccine recipients showed a spike-specific TCR breadth that was higher than in placebo recipients.

Sample treatment: roughly 18 received Ad26.COV2.S at low or high dose, single or two shots; about 5 received placebo; per-sample allocation not given. Following the first vaccine or placebo injection, samples were taken on day 63. Expression of Wuhan-strain SARS-CoV-2 spike came from the Ad26 vector that formed the vaccine. CDR1 is SGHTA, CDR2 FQGNSA, per germline. The CDR3 loop spans 14 amino acids. Trimming removed 4 bases at V and 5 bases at J, with 15 bases between. Only in-frame clones appear in the TCRdb table, and some are missing; sequencing was by immunoSEQ multiplex PCR. The repertoire holds around 270,000 clones, with roughly nine tenths as singletons.

This TCR was recovered from a person between 18 and 65 years old who received the Ad26.COV2.S COVID-19 vaccine or a placebo. Here the sequenced sample was peripheral blood, taken in a trial of Ad26.COV2.S vaccine versus placebo. J is TRBJ2-7 and V is TRBV7-2; maybe TRBD2 (5 bases). This CDR3 reads CASSSGEGFDEQYF. DNA of the CDR3: TGTGCCAGCAGCTCCGGGGAAGGGTTCGACGAGCAGTACTTC.